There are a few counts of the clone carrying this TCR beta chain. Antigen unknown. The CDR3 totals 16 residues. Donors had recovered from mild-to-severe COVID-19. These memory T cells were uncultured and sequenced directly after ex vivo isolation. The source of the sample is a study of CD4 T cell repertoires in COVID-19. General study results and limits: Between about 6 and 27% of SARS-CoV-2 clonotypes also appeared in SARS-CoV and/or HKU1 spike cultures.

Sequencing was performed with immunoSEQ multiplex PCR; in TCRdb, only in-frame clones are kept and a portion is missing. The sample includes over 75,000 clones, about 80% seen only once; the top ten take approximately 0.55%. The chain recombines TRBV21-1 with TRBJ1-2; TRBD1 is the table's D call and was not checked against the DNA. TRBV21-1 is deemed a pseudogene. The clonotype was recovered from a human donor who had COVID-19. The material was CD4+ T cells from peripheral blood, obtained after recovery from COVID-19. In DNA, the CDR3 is TGTGCCAGCAGCACTATTAACAGGGGTGAGAACTATGGCTACACCTTC. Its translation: CASSTINRGENYGYTF.